The 9 T cell receptor beta chains below were found in one sample sequenced in a study of PD-1 blockade in mismatch repair-deficient tumors. TCRdb's table, derived via immunoSEQ multiplex PCR, lists solely in-frame clones and lacks some. This table holds 45,000 to 60,000 clones, around four fifths found once. Sequencing used peripheral blood, obtained 4 weeks after starting pembrolizumab. The receptors derive from an adult with mismatch repair-deficient cancer.

The chain uses TRBV9 and TRBJ2-6, with 9 bases lining up with TRBD1. Germline CDR1 SGDLS, CDR2 YYNGEE. This CDR3 is 17 amino acids long. Trimming removed 4 bases from V and 3 bases from J; junction bases left unmatched: 8. DNA of the CDR3: TGTGCCAGCAGCAGACGGGACAGGGCCTTTGGGGCCAACGTCCTGACTTTC. It translates to CASSRRDRAFGANVLTF.

V gene TRBV29-1 combines with J gene TRBJ2-3; 10 nucleotides line up with TRBD1. Germline CDR1 is SQVTM and CDR2 is ANQGSEA. Trimming removed 6 bases from V and 6 bases from J; junction bases left unmatched: 15. The CDR3 consists of 16 residues. The CDR3, as DNA: TGCAGCGTAGCTCCCCTCCCGGACAGGGGGTTCGATACGCAGTATTTT. This translates into CSVAPLPDRGFDTQYF.

In this sample, this clone turned up once. The V call is TRBV11-2, the J call TRBJ1-3; D perhaps matches TRBD1 (5 bases). This CDR3 is built from 17 residues. Trimming shortened V by 4 bases and J by 1 base, and 17 bases separated the two germline ends. The V gene's germline CDR1 is SGHAT and CDR2 FQNNGV. The CDR3 bases are TGTGCCAGCAGCTCGACAGACCAGGCGAGATCTGGAAACACCATATATTTT. Its protein product is CASSSTDQARSGNTIYF.

This chain connects TRBV19 to TRBJ2-7, with D perhaps matching TRBD1 (5 bases). CDR1 LNHDA and CDR2 SQIVND come from the germline V gene (reference sequence). The germline V and J ends were trimmed by 5 bases and 8 bases, with 19 bases remaining between them. The CDR3 extends over 14 amino acids. CDR3 sequence (DNA): TGTGCCAGTAGTTCCCCAGGGTTAGACCTTCAGCAGTACTTC. This translates into CASSSPGLDLQQYF.

This clone was seen a handful of times. The chain joins TRBV6-1 to TRBJ2-2; TRBD1 is a possible D gene (6 bases). The CDR3 extends over 15 amino acids. V dropped 7 bases and J dropped 6 bases, with 18 bases sitting between them. The V gene's germline CDR1 is MNHNS and CDR2 SASEGT. The CDR3 DNA is TGTGCCAGCAACCTGAACAGGGCCATAGCCGGGGAGCTGTTTTTT. Residues: CASNLNRAIAGELFF.

Only one count was recorded for this clone. As DNA, the CDR3 is TGCGCCAGCAGCCCGGCGGGGGGGCTTTATGGCAATGAGCAGTTCTTC. Translation: CASSPAGGLYGNEQFF. The chain uses TRBV4-3 and TRBJ2-1; 9 bases match TRBD2. The CDR3 has 16 amino acids. The germline CDR1 and CDR2 sequences are LGHNA and YSLEER. The V gene end was trimmed by 4 bases and the J gene end by 6 bases; junction bases not matched to a gene: 10.

In nucleotides, the CDR3 is TGTGCCAGCAGCGTAGCCCCGTCGGCGGGGGCCGGCACAGATACGCAGTATTTT. Its translation is CASSVAPSAGAGTDTQYF. This rearrangement joins TRBV9 to TRBJ2-3, with a possible D match to TRBD2 (7 bases). The CDR3 runs to 18 residues. Trimming stripped 0 bases from V and 1 base from J, with 18 bases between. Germline CDR1 SGDLS, CDR2 YYNGEE.

The chain has TRBV9 and TRBJ2-6; 7 bases align to TRBD1. The CDR3 spans 18 residues. J was trimmed by 0 bases and V by 2 bases; bases with no gene match: 8. Germline lookup yields CDR1 SGDLS and CDR2 YYNGEE. CDR3 amino acids: CASSVSGGIDSGANVLTF. For the CDR3, the DNA is TGTGCCAGCAGCGTGTCAGGGGGTATCGACTCTGGGGCCAACGTCCTGACTTTC.

The V call is TRBV5-6, the J call TRBJ2-7; 9 nucleotides align to TRBD1. J gave up 9 bases and V 7 bases, and 11 bases lay outside the gene matches. The CDR3 sequence is 13 residues long. The germline CDR1 and CDR2 sequences are SGHDT and YYEEEE. CDR3: CASSGTGSLWQYF. CDR3 in DNA: TGTGCCAGCTCCGGGACAGGGAGTTTATGGCAGTACTTC.